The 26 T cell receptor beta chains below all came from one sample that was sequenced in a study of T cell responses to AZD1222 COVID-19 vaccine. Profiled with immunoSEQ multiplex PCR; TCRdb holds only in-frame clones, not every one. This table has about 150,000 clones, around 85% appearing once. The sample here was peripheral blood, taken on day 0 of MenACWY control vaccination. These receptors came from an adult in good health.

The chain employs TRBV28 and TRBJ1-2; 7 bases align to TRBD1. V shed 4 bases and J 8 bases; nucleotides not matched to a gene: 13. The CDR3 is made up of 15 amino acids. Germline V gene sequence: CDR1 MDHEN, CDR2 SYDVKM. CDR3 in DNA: TGTGCCAGCAGTTCCCCAGGGGGACCTTCAGGGGGCTACACCTTC. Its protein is CASSSPGGPSGGYTF.

CDR3 nucleotides: TGTGCCAGCAGTTTTAAGGCACCCCTCCACTTT. The encoded protein is CASSFKAPLHF. The chain has TRBV12-3 or TRBV12-4 and TRBJ1-6; no clear D. V lost 3 bases, J lost 11 bases, and 5 bases lay in between. This CDR3 contains 11 residues.

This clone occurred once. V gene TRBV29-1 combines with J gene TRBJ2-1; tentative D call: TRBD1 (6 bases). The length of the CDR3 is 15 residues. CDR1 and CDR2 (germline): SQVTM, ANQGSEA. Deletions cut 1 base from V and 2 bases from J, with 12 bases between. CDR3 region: CSVEGGPGAYNEQFF. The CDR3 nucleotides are TGCAGCGTTGAAGGAGGGCCAGGGGCCTACAATGAGCAGTTCTTC.

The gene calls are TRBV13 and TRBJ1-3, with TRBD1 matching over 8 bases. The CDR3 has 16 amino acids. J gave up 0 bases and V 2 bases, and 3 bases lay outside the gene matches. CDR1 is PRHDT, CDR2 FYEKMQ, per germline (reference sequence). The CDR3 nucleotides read TGTGCCAGCAGCTTAAACAGGGGGAGCTCTGGAAACACCATATATTTT. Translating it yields CASSLNRGSSGNTIYF. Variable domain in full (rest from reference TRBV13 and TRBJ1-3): AAGVIQSPRHLIKEKRETATLKCYPIPRHDTVYWYQQGPGQDPQFLISFYEKMQSDKGSIPDRFSAQQFSDYHSELNMSSLELGDSALYFCASSLNRGSSGNTIYFGEGSWLTVV.

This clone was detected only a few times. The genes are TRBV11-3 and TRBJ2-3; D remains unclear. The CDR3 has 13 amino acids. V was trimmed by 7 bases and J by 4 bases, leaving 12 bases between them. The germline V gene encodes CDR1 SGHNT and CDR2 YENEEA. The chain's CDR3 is CASKVANSDTQYF. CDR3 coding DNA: TGTGCCAGCAAAGTTGCGAATTCAGATACGCAGTATTTT.

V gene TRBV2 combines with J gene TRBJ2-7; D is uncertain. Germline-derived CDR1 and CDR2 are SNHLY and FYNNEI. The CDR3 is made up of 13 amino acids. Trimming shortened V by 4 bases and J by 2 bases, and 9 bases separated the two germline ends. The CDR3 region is CASSVPITYEQYF. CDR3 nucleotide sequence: TGTGCCAGCAGTGTACCTATCACCTACGAGCAGTACTTC. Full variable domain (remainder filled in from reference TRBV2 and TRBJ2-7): EPEVTQTPSHQVTQMGQEVILRCVPISNHLYFYWYRQILGQKVEFLVSFYNNEISEKSEIFDDQFSVERPDGSNFTLKIRSTKLEDSAMYFCASSVPITYEQYFGPGTRLTVT.

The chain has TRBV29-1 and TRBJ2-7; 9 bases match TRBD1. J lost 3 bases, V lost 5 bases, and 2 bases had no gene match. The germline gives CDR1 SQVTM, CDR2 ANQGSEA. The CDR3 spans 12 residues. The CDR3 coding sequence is TGCAGCGTTTGGGGACAGGGCTACGAGCAGTACTTC. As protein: CSVWGQGYEQYF.

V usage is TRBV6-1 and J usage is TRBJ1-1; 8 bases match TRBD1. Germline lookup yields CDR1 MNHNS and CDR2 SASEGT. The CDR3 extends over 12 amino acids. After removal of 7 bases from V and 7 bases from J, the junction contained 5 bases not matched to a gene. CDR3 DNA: TGTGCCAGCAAGCCTGACAGGGGTGAAGCTTTCTTT. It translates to CASKPDRGEAFF.

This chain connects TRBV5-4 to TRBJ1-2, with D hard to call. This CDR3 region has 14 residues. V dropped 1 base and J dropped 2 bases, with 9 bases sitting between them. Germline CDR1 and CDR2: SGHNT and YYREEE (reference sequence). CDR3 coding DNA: TGTGCCAGCAGCTTGAGGGCAGAGAACTATGGCTACACCTTC. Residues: CASSLRAENYGYTF.

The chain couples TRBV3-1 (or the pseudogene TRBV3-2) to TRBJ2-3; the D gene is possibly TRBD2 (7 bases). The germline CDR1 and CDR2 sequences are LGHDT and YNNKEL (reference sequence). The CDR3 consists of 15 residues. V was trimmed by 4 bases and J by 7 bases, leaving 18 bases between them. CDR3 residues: CASSRGAGDGYTQYF. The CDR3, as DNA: TGTGCCAGCAGCCGGGGGGCGGGGGATGGGTATACGCAGTATTTT.

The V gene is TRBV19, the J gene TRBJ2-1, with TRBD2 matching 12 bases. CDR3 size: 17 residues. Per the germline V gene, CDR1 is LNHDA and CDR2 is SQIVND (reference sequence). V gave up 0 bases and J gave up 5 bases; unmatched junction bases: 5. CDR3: CASSIDAGLAGNNEQFF. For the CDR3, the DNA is TGTGCCAGTAGTATAGATGCCGGACTAGCGGGAAACAATGAGCAGTTCTTC.

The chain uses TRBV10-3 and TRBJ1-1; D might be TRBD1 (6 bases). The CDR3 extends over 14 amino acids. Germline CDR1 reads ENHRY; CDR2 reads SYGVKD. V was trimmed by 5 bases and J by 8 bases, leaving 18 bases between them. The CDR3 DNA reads TGTGCCATCAGTCCATCCTCAGGGGCCCCCGAAGCTTTCTTT. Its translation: CAISPSSGAPEAFF.

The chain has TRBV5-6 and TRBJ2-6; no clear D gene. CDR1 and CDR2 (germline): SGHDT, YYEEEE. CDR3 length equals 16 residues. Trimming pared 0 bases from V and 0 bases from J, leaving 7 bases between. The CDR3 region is CASSLVRSSGANVLTF. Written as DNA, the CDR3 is TGTGCCAGCAGCTTGGTCCGGTCCTCTGGGGCCAACGTCCTGACTTTC.

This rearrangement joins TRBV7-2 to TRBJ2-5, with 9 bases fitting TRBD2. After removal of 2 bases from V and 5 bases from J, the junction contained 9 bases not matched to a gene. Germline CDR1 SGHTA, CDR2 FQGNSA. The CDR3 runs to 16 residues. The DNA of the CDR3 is TGTGCCAGCAGCTTAAGAGCGGGAGGTCTACAGGAGACCCAGTACTTC. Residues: CASSLRAGGLQETQYF.

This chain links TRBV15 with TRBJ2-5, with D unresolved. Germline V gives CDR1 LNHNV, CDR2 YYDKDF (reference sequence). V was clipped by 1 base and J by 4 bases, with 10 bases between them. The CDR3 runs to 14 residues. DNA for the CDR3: TGTGCCACCAGCAGAGGTGGCAATAGAGAGACCCAGTACTTC. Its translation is CATSRGGNRETQYF.

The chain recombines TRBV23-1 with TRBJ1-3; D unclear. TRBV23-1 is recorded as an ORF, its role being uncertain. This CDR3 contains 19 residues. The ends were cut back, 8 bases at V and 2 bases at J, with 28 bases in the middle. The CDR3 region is CASGTLHFFGRVPGNTIYF. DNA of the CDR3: TGCGCCAGCGGAACGCTACATTTCTTCGGTAGGGTACCTGGAAACACCATATATTTT.

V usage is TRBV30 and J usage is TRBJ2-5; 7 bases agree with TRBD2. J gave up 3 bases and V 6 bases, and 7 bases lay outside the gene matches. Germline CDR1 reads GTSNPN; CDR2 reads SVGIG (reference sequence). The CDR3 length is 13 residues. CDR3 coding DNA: TGTGCCTGCCACCAGCGGGATAAAGAGACCCAGTACTTC. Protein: CACHQRDKETQYF.

CDR3 protein: CASSLAGAISGNTIYF. The DNA of the CDR3 is TGCGCCAGCAGCTTGGCCGGGGCTATCTCTGGAAACACCATATATTTT. The genes are TRBV5-1 and TRBJ1-3; the D gene is possibly TRBD1 (5 bases). Trimming left V 0 bases short and J 0 bases short, with 10 bases between. CDR3 length: 16 residues. CDR1 and CDR2 from the germline V gene are SGHRS and YFSETQ.

The DNA for the CDR3 is TGTGCCAGCGAACAGGGGATTGGCTACACCTTC. Protein product: CASEQGIGYTF. The V call is TRBV6-5, the J call TRBJ1-2, with 7 nucleotides matching TRBD1. This CDR3 region has 11 residues. CDR1 MNHEY and CDR2 SVGAGI come from the germline V gene. The V and J ends lost 8 bases and 7 bases, in that order; junction bases with no gene match: 4.

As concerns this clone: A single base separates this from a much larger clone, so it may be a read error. This CDR3 reads CASSLSGTEAFF. The CDR3 nucleotides are TGTGCCAGCAGCTTAAGCGGCACTGAAGCTTTCTTT. The chain carries TRBV11-3 and TRBJ1-1; D ambiguous. Germline-derived CDR1 and CDR2 are SGHNT and YENEEA. V lost 2 bases to trimming and J lost 4 bases, with 5 bases between them. The CDR3 has 12 residues.

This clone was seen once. The CDR3 coding sequence is TGTGCCAGCAGCTTTAAAGCGGGGTATCAGCCCCAGCATTTT. Protein: CASSFKAGYQPQHF. The gene calls are TRBV5-5 and TRBJ1-5; D ambiguous. Germline assignment: CDR1 SGHKS and CDR2 YYEKEE (reference sequence). This CDR3 region has 14 residues. Trimming took 2 bases from V and 5 from J, leaving 11 bases between them.

The CDR3 region is CASRRTSGGANTGELFF. The CDR3 region has the DNA TGTGCCAGCAGGAGGACTAGCGGGGGGGCGAACACCGGGGAGCTGTTTTTT. This chain connects TRBV28 to TRBJ2-2; 15 bases line up with TRBD2. Germline lookup yields CDR1 MDHEN and CDR2 SYDVKM. This CDR3 is built from 17 residues. The V segment lost 6 bases and the J segment 0 bases; nucleotides outside the gene matches: 2.

CDR3 in amino acids: CASSPLAGATGNTIYF. The CDR3 nucleotides read TGTGCCAGCAGCCCGCTGGCGGGGGCTACTGGAAACACCATATATTTT. V usage is TRBV7-6 and J usage is TRBJ1-3, with a possible D match to TRBD1 (6 bases). CDR1 is SGHVS and CDR2 is FNYEAQ in the germline V gene. V lost 5 bases and J lost 2, with 16 bases in between. The CDR3 runs 16 residues.

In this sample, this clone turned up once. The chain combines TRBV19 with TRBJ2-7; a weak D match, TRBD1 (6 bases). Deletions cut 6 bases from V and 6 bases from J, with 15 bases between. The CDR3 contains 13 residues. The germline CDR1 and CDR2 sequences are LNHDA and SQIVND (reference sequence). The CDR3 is CASRARDTSEQYV. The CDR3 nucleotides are TGTGCCAGTAGGGCACGGGACACGAGCGAGCAGTACGTC.

In nucleotides, the CDR3 is TGTGCCAGTAGTATAGTCGGGGGGAATGGCAATCAGCCCCAGCATTTT. It codes for CASSIVGGNGNQPQHF. The chain links TRBV19 to TRBJ1-5, with D possibly matching TRBD1 (5 bases). CDR3 length: 16 amino acids. In germline, CDR1 is LNHDA, CDR2 SQIVND (reference sequence). Trimming stripped 1 base from V and 2 bases from J, with 12 bases between.

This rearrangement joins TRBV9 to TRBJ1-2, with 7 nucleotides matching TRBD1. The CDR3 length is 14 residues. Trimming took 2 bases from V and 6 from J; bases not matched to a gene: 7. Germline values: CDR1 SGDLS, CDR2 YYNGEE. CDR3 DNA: TGTGCCAGCAGCGTGTCGACAGGGACCGATGGCTACACCTTC. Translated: CASSVSTGTDGYTF. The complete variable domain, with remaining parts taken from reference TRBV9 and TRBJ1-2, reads DSGVTQTPKHLITATGQRVTLRCSPRSGDLSVYWYQQSLDQGLQFLIQYYNGEERAKGNILERFSAQQFPDLHSELNLSSLELGDSALYFCASSVSTGTDGYTFGSGTRLTVV.